This T cell receptor beta chain was obtained from a study of vaccination and CD4 T cells after COVID-19. Sequencing of DNA taken from cultured CD4+ T cells relied on the Oncomine TCR Beta short-read assay. In TCRdb, the PCR reads were re-called with MiXCR into one record per CDR3 protein. The data show roughly 7,400 distinct CDR3 sequences, around 40% seen once. Turning to this clonotype: Its specificity is not known.

The treatment denotes: roughly 10-day PBMC culture with coronavirus spike peptide pools or control peptides (ViraFEST assay). It was before the COVID-19 pandemic (2011-2018) that the unexposed donor's CD4+ T cells were collected. With peptide pools, ViraFEST first expanded antigen-specific T cells and afterwards sequenced their TCRs. V was pared by 3 bases and J by 2 bases, with 8 bases between. Germline values: CDR1 SNHLY, CDR2 FYNNEI. This CDR3 is 14 amino acids long. Sequences were obtained from CD4+ T cells from blood, cultured in vitro. This receptor was obtained from a human donor in good health. The chain uses TRBV2 and TRBJ1-5, with a possible D match to TRBD1 (5 bases). The CDR3, as DNA: TGTGCCAGCAGTGACAGGGTCGGCAATCAGCCCCAGCATTTT. It specifies CASSDRVGNQPQHF.